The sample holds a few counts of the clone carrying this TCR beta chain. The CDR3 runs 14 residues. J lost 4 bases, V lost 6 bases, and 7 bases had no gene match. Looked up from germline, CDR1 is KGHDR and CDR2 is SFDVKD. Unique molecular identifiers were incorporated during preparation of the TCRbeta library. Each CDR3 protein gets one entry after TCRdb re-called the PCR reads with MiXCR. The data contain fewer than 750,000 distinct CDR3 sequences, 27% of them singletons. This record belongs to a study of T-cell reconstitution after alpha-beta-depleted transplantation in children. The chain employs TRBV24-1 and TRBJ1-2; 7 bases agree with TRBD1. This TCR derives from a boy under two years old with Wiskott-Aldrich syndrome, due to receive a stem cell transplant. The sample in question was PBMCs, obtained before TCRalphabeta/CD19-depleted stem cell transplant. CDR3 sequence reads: CATSPRGLSYGYTF. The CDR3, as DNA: TGTGCCACCAGTCCCAGGGGGTTGAGCTATGGCTACACCTTC.